Listed below are T cell receptor beta chains from one sample, sequenced in a study of T-cell memory formation after mild COVID-19. From the 5' RACE reads, TCRdb called clonotypes with MiXCR, one entry per CDR3 protein. This table has about 150,000 distinct CDR3 sequences, 15% to 20% appearing once. Sequences were obtained from PBMCs or a T cell subset sorted from them (not recorded which). These receptor sequences come from an adult woman who had mild COVID-19 (a few samples of this study predate the infection). Cell type and time point are not known. Each CDR3 is given with its conserved first and last residue. A D gene is named only where the DNA matches it firmly. Some rows have no size entry. The others give once, few or many, or a class for an expanded clone.

>TRBV7-3|12|few|TRBJ1-5|NA
TGTGCCAGCAGCCCCTACAATCAGCCCCAGCATTTT
CASSPYNQPQHF
>TRBV4-2|16|NA|TRBJ1-5|NA
TGTGCCAGCAGCCAAGAAGGGGGTCATAGCAATCAGCCCCAGCATTTT
CASSQEGGHSNQPQHF
>TRBV12-3/TRBV12-4|13|NA|TRBJ2-2|NA
TGTGCCAGCGGGACGACGAACACCGGGGAGCTGTTTTTT
CASGTTNTGELFF
>TRBV4-1|13|NA|TRBJ1-1|NA
TGCGCCAGCAGCCAAACGGGAAGGGGTGAAGCTTTCTTT
CASSQTGRGEAFF
>TRBV5-1|17|NA|TRBJ2-2|NA
TGCGCCAGCAGCGTTGGAGGACGCCACTCCGCCACCGGGGAGCTGTTTTTT
CASSVGGRHSATGELFF
>TRBV14|14|NA|TRBJ2-5|TRBD2
TGTGCCAGCAGCCAAGCGACGGGGGGAGAGACCCAGTACTTC
CASSQATGGETQYF
>TRBV7-8|13|few|TRBJ2-1|TRBD2
TGTGCCAGCGGGAGGGCAGGGATCAATGAGCAGTTCTTC
CASGRAGINEQFF
>TRBV20-1|13|few|TRBJ2-1|NA
TGCAGTGCATTCCGGGGCTTCCGGGGTAACGAGTTCTTC
CSAFRGFRGNEFF
>TRBV5-1|14|NA|TRBJ2-1|NA
TGCGCCAGCAGCCCGGACTCCACATACAATGAGCAGTTCTTC
CASSPDSTYNEQFF
>TRBV5-1|15|few|TRBJ2-1|NA
TGCGCCAGCAGCTTGGATAGCGGAACTTACAATGAGCAGTTCTTC
CASSLDSGTYNEQFF
>TRBV5-1|15|few|TRBJ2-7|NA
TGCGCCAGCAGACCGTGGGCAGGGAGCTCCTACGAGCAGTACTTC
CASRPWAGSSYEQYF
>TRBV7-6|13|few|TRBJ2-5|NA
TGTGCCAGCAGCCAGGACTGGGGGGAGACCCAGTACTTC
CASSQDWGETQYF
>TRBV27|15|few|TRBJ1-5|NA
TGTGCCAGCAGTACTTCAGAAAGGAGCAATCAGCCCCAGCATTTT
CASSTSERSNQPQHF